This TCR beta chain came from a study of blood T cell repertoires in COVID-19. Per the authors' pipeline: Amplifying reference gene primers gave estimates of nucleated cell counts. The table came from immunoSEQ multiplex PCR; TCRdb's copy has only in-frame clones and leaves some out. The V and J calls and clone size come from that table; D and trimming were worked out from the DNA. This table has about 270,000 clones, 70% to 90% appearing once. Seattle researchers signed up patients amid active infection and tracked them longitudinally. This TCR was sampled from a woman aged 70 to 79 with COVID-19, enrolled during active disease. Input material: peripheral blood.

DNA for the CDR3: TGTGCCAGCAGCCCACAGACAGGGGTGACTGAAGCTTTCTTT. It yields the protein CASSPQTGVTEAFF. V is TRBV9 and J is TRBJ1-1; 8 nucleotides match TRBD1. V was pared by 4 bases and J by 5 bases, with 7 bases of the junction left unmatched. This CDR3 has 14 residues. Germline CDR1 SGDLS, CDR2 YYNGEE.